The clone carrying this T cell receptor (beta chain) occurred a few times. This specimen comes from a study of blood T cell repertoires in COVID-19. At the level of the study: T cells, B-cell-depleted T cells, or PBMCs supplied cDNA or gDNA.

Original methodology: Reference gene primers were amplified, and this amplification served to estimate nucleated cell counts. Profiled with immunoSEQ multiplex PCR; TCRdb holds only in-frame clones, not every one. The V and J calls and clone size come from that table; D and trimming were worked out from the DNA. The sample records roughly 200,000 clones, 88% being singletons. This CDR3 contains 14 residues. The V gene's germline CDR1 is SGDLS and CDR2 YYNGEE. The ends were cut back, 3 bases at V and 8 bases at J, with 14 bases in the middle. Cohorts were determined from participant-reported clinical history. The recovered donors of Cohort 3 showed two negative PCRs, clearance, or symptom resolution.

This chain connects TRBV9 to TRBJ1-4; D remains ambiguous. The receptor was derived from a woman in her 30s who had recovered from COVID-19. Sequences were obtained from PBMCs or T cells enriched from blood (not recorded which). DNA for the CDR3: TGTGCCAGCAGCGGTCCGGGAGACGTGGAAAAACTGTTTTTT. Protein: CASSGPGDVEKLFF.